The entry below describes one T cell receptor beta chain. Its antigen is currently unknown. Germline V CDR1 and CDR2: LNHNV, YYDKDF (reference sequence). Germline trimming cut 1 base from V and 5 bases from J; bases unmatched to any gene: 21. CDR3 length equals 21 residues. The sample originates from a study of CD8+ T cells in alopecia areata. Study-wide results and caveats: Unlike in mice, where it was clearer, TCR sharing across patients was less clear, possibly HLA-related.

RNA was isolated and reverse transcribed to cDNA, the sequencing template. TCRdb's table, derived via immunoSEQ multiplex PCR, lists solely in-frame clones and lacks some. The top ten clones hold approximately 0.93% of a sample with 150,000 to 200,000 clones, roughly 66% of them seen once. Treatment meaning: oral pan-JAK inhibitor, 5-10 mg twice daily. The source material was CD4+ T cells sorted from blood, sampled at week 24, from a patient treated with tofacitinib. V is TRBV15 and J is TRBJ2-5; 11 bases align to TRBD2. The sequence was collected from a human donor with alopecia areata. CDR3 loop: CATSRGFSAGTSGPPRETQYF. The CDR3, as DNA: TGTGCCACCAGCAGAGGCTTCTCAGCCGGGACTAGCGGCCCACCACGGGAGACCCAGTACTTC.